A selection of T cell receptor beta chains follows, all from one sample in a study of cytomegalovirus exposure and HLA in healthy donors. TCRdb's table, derived via immunoSEQ multiplex PCR, lists solely in-frame clones and lacks some. The specimen's table records around 200,000 clones. Sequenced: PBMCs. Receptor source: a woman younger than 30 in good health and CMV-seropositive. Each CDR3 is given with its conserved first and last residue. The D gene is left open where the match is weak.

TRBJ2-3 | - | TRBV7-3 | CASSRNTGADTQYF | TGTGCCAGCAGCAGGAATACGGGGGCAGATACGCAGTATTTT
TRBJ2-7 | TRBD2 | TRBV2 | CASRGGGATYEQYF | TGTGCCAGCCGGGGCGGGGGGGCAACCTACGAGCAGTACTTC
TRBJ1-2 | TRBD1 | TRBV18 | CASSQRTGALPNYGYTF | TGTGCCAGCTCACAACGGACAGGGGCGCTCCCTAACTATGGCTACACCTTC
TRBJ1-6 | - | TRBV7-2 | CASSLQSSYNSPLHF | TGTGCCAGCAGCCTACAGAGCTCCTATAATTCACCCCTCCACTTT
TRBJ2-7 | - | TRBV7-2 | CASSLANYEQYF | TGTGCCAGCAGCTTAGCCAACTACGAGCAGTACTTC
TRBJ2-6 | - | TRBV11-2 | CASSLGYGVIIWANVLTF | TGTGCCAGCAGCTTAGGTTACGGTGTTATAATCTGGGCCAACGTCCTGACTTTC
TRBJ1-2 | TRBD1 | TRBV18 | CASSPPGTGSGYTF | TGTGCCAGCTCACCACCTGGGACAGGGAGTGGCTACACCTTC
TRBJ1-3 | - | TRBV12-5 | CASGLTIRASSGNTIYF | TGTGCTAGTGGTTTGACTATCAGGGCGAGCTCTGGAAACACCATATATTTT
TRBJ2-5 | TRBD1 | TRBV6-6 | CASRWDSTQETQYF | TGTGCCAGCAGGTGGGACAGTACACAAGAGACCCAGTACTTC
TRBJ1-3 | TRBD1 | TRBV4-1 | CASRLTGDSSGNTIYF | TGCGCCAGCAGGTTAACAGGGGATTCCTCTGGAAACACCATATATTTT
TRBJ1-2 | - | TRBV4-3 | CASSQGDIGNYGYTF | TGCGCCAGCAGCCAGGGGGACATTGGTAACTATGGCTACACCTTC
TRBJ2-2 | TRBD1 | TRBV5-1 | CASSFTTGGNTGELFF | TGCGCCAGCAGCTTCACCACAGGGGGCAACACCGGGGAGCTGTTTTTT
TRBJ1-3 | TRBD1 | TRBV7-9 | CADTGGALGNTIYF | TGTGCCGACACAGGGGGCGCACTTGGAAACACCATATATTTT
TRBJ2-7 | TRBD2 | TRBV5-4 | CASSSGTRGEQYF | TGTGCCAGCAGCTCCGGGACTAGAGGCGAGCAGTACTTC
TRBJ1-2 | - | TRBV6-5 | CASSYSRERLEGYTF | TGTGCCAGCAGTTACTCTCGGGAGAGATTGGAGGGCTACACCTTC
TRBJ2-3 | TRBD2 | TRBV9 | CASRRGGMTDTQYF | TGTGCCAGCAGACGGGGGGGGATGACAGATACGCAGTATTTT
TRBJ1-2 | - | TRBV9 | CASSVAPLNGYTF | TGTGCCAGCAGCGTAGCCCCACTCAATGGCTACACCTTC
TRBJ2-5 | TRBD2 | TRBV10-2 | CASSESGLAEVETQYF | TGCGCCAGCAGTGAGTCGGGACTAGCGGAAGTGGAGACCCAGTACTTC
TRBJ2-3 | - | TRBV27 | CASRSVGTPTSTDTQYF | TGTGCCAGCAGGAGTGTCGGGACACCAACGAGCACAGATACGCAGTATTTT
TRBJ1-2 | TRBD1 | TRBV2 | CASRYRGHNGYTF | TGTGCCAGCAGGTACAGGGGGCACAATGGCTACACCTTC
TRBJ1-6 | TRBD1 | TRBV6-4 | CASSATGEGSPLHF | TGTGCCAGCAGTGCCACAGGGGAAGGCTCACCCCTCCACTTT
TRBJ1-1 | TRBD1 | TRBV25-1 | CASSRQGPAVTEAFF | TGTGCCAGCAGCCGACAGGGGCCAGCCGTCACTGAAGCTTTCTTT
TRBJ1-5 | - | TRBV19 | CASSMRTYQPQHF | TGTGCCAGTAGTATGAGAACTTATCAGCCCCAGCATTTT
TRBJ1-1 | TRBD1 | TRBV18 | CASSQWTGERSEAFF | TGTGCCAGCTCACAATGGACAGGGGAGCGGAGTGAAGCTTTCTTT
TRBJ1-2 | - | TRBV19 | CASSPTFNYGYTF | TGTGCCAGTAGCCCGACATTTAACTATGGCTACACCTTC
TRBJ2-7 | TRBD1 | TRBV6-5 | CASSWTGGNSYEQYF | TGTGCCAGCAGTTGGACAGGTGGGAACTCCTACGAGCAGTACTTC
TRBJ1-1 | - | TRBV19 | CASSIIPTGRAEAFF | TGTGCCAGTAGTATAATTCCCACAGGGAGGGCTGAAGCTTTCTTT
TRBJ1-6 | TRBD1 | TRBV11-2 | CASSFATIDRVRNSPLHF | TGTGCCAGCAGCTTCGCCACTATTGACAGGGTCCGTAATTCACCCCTCCACTTT
TRBJ2-7 | TRBD1 | TRBV11-3 | CASSYTMRDSPTYEQYF | TGTGCCAGCAGCTACACTATGAGGGACAGCCCTACCTACGAGCAGTACTTC
TRBJ2-5 | TRBD2 | TRBV2 | CASSVGSGGAQTQYF | TGTGCCAGCAGTGTAGGCAGCGGGGGGGCCCAGACCCAGTACTTC
TRBJ1-1 | TRBD1 | TRBV6-1 | CASSIRDRNTEAFF | TGTGCCAGCAGTATCCGGGACAGGAACACTGAAGCTTTCTTT
TRBJ1-2 | TRBD1 | TRBV6-5 | CASGVVGQLYGYTF | TGTGCCAGCGGGGTTGTGGGACAGCTCTATGGCTACACCTTC
TRBJ2-1 | TRBD2 | TRBV29-1 | CVLRGAGYNEQFF | TGCGTCCTGCGGGGGGCGGGTTACAATGAGCAGTTCTTC
TRBJ1-4 | - | TRBV18 | CASSPPLATNEKLFF | TGTGCCAGCTCACCACCTCTTGCAACTAATGAAAAACTGTTTTTT
TRBJ1-1 | TRBD1 | TRBV18 | CASSLYGTGDTEAFF | TGTGCCAGCTCACTGTATGGGACAGGGGATACTGAAGCTTTCTTT
TRBJ1-1 | - | TRBV6-1 | CASSLAGKNTEAFF | TGTGCCAGCAGTTTAGCGGGGAAAAACACTGAAGCTTTCTTT
TRBJ1-1 | - | TRBV11-2 | CASSLAVMNTEAFF | TGTGCCAGCAGCTTAGCGGTAATGAACACTGAAGCTTTCTTT
TRBJ1-1 | - | TRBV30 | CAWSPTGVMNTEAFF | TGTGCCTGGAGTCCCACGGGAGTGATGAACACTGAAGCTTTCTTT
TRBJ2-7 | - | TRBV6-5 | CASSYNGQSYEQYF | TGTGCCAGCAGTTACAACGGACAGTCCTACGAGCAGTACTTC
TRBJ2-5 | - | TRBV30 | CAWSLQERLDF | TGTGCCTGGAGTCTACAGGAAAGGCTCGACTTC